The T cell receptor (beta chain) under discussion was sequenced for a study of regulatory T cells in long-lasting Graves disease. The study, taken as a whole, reports: Persistent Graves' patients showed reduced TCR diversity versus newly diagnosed patients. Persistent disease was associated with favored TRBV28 usage and with favored use of TRBJ1-2 and TRBJ2-5.

The time point denotes: persistent/refractory GD, antithyroid drugs over 5 years with positive TRAb. PBMCs were the source of the RNA used for TCR sequencing. A volume of 8.5 to 10 milliliters of peripheral blood was collected in EDTA tubes. Researchers made TCR beta libraries by using iRepertoire HTBI primers and running Arm-PCR on CDR3 regions. Using its own MiXCR run on the multiplex PCR reads, TCRdb lists one record per CDR3 protein. Of a few hundred thousand distinct CDR3 sequences listed, around 22% are singletons. The CDR3 is 13 amino acids. CDR1 and CDR2 (germline): MNHEY, SVGEGT. With regard to this clonotype: Its matching antigen is unknown. A read error may explain this, as a much larger clone is one base away.

The source was peripheral blood mononuclear cells (PBMCs), collected when the disease was refractory, from a patient treated with antithyroid drugs. This sequence was found in a female donor with Graves disease. V and J are TRBV6-2 or TRBV6-3 and TRBJ2-5, with D maybe TRBD2 (7 bases). The DNA for the CDR3 is TGTGCCAGCAGCGAAGGGGGGGTCAAGACCCGGTACTTC. It codes for CASSEGGVKTRYF.